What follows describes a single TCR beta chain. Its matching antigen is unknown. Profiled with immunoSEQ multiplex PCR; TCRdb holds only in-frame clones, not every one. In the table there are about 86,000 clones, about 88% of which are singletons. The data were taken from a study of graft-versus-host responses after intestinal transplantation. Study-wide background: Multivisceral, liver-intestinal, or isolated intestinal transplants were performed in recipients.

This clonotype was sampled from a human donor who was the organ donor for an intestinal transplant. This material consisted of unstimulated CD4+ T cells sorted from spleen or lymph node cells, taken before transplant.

In nucleotides, the CDR3 is TGTGCCAGCAGCTTAGTCTCGGGACTAGCGAATACCTACGAGCAGTACTTC. It yields the protein CASSLVSGLANTYEQYF. The chain is built from TRBV7-2 and TRBJ2-7; 10 positions agree with TRBD2. This CDR3 region has 17 residues. V gave up 1 base and J gave up 2 bases; unmatched junction bases: 8. Germline assignment: CDR1 SGHTA and CDR2 FQGNSA.